This T cell receptor (beta chain) derives from a study of T cells in Graves' hyperthyroidism and ophthalmopathy. About the research overall: At the time of initial diagnosis and before any treatment, peripheral blood was collected.

This CDR3 spans 13 amino acids. V shed 4 bases, J shed 7 bases, and the junction held 4 bases outside the gene matches. The germline gives CDR1 SGHRS, CDR2 YFSETQ. Aged 18 to 65, the patients had hyperthyroidism that was newly diagnosed and had lasted under 2 months. On the basis of clinical symptoms, serum thyroxine and TRAb, thyroid ultrasound and orbital computed tomography, diagnoses were made. The authors obtained PBMCs from 9 to 10 ml of fresh peripheral blood. TCR beta CDR3 regions were amplified from RNA transcripts. The HTBI primer set was used in a first-round RT-PCR of the TCR CDR3. In TCRdb, the multiplex PCR reads were re-called with MiXCR into one record per CDR3 protein. The table shows about 480,000 distinct CDR3 sequences, with around 15% occurring only once. Ten or more counts support this clonotype.

This sequence was found in a woman between 18 and 29 years old with Graves' hyperthyroidism. This sequence joins TRBV5-1 and TRBJ1-2, with 10 bases matching TRBD1. The sample was blood. The CDR3 DNA follows: TGCGCCAGCAGCGCGGGACAGGGGAGTGGCTACACCTTC. Residues: CASSAGQGSGYTF.